This T cell receptor beta chain was documented in a study of T-cell memory formation after mild COVID-19. Regarding the study as a whole: Balance between CD4 and CD8 was seen in clones contracting day 15 to 85, and a CD4+ lean was seen in later expanders. The appearance of some responding clones in pre-infection memory suggested that cross-reactive memory joined. Second-wave clones reaching peak frequency on day 37 lacked confirmed SARS-CoV-2 specificity.

The junction had 7 bases not matched to a gene; V was cut back by 8 bases and J by 1 base. There are 15 residues in the CDR3. From germline, CDR1 is SGHVS and CDR2 FNYEAQ. Of note for this clonotype: The antigen is unknown.

TCRdb used MiXCR to reprocess the 5' RACE reads, holding one entry per CDR3 protein. The sample consists of hundreds of thousands of distinct CDR3 sequences, around 30% of them appearing once. Sequences were obtained from PBMCs or a T cell subset sorted from them (not recorded which). This TCR was recovered from an adult woman who had mild COVID-19 (a few samples of this study predate the infection). Cell type and time point are not known. The rearrangement joins TRBV7-6 to TRBJ2-1; 8 nucleotides match TRBD1. The CDR3 reads CASRTGQESYNEQFF. CDR3 sequence (DNA): TGTGCCAGCCGAACGGGACAGGAATCCTACAATGAGCAGTTCTTC.